Given below is one T cell receptor (beta chain) in context. The antigen is undetermined. These data originate in a study of T cell responses to AZD1222 COVID-19 vaccine. Study-level points and caveats: Spike-specific TCR repertoires showed rising breadth and depth after two AZD1222 doses. Repertoire samples came only from after the peak T cell response. White British donors predominated, females outnumbered males, and clonal diversity was possibly underestimated.

TCRdb's copy holds only in-frame clones and misses some; the assay was immunoSEQ multiplex PCR. This sample has about 120,000 clones, with almost 95% found just once. V shed 3 bases and J shed 3 bases, with 9 bases lying between them. The germline V gene has CDR1 MDHEN and CDR2 SYDVKM. The CDR3 spans 14 residues. The V call is TRBV28, the J call TRBJ1-5, with D unclear. The sample in question was peripheral blood, obtained 28 days after the second AZD1222 dose. The sequence was obtained from an adult who received the AZD1222 COVID-19 vaccine. Written as DNA, the CDR3 is TGTGCCAGCAGTTTGATTGTGGTCAATCAGCCCCAGCATTTT. It is translated as CASSLIVVNQPQHF.